The 20 T cell receptor beta chains below all came from one sample that was sequenced in a study of tumor-infiltrating lymphocytes in primary liver carcinoma. Starting material for RNA and DNA co-extraction consisted of about 17-30 mg of unsorted bulk tissue. TCR beta cDNA was reverse-transcribed from about 500 ng of total RNA. The reaction used a constant-region primer and ProtoScript II reverse transcriptase. Slightly modified ARM-PCR served as the procedure for the TCR beta libraries. These libraries came from three rounds of nested multiplex PCR. TRBV1-TRBV30 forward and Cbeta reverse primers drove the first two roughly 10-cycle rounds. One entry per CDR3 protein results from TCRdb running MiXCR on the multiplex PCR reads. The sample shows about 190,000 distinct CDR3 sequences, approximately 80% of them seen only once. The sample taken for sequencing was tumor tissue from primary liver carcinoma. These receptors came from a middle-aged man with primary liver carcinoma and hepatitis B virus infection.

Comment on this clonotype: At one end the junction does not follow the germline gene, possibly because of a read error. This rearrangement joins TRBV11-2 to TRBJ1-5; D perhaps matches TRBD1 (6 bases). The length of the CDR3 is 17 residues. Germline V gives CDR1 SGHAT, CDR2 FQNNGV. CDR3 loop: CTSSLVGVTGSNQSQNF. CDR3 nucleotide sequence: TGTACCAGCAGCTTAGTAGGGGTAACAGGGAGCAATCAGTCCCAGAATTTT.

Turning to this clonotype: Sequence at one end of the junction differs from germline and may be a read error. The genes are TRBV5-4 and TRBJ2-1; 12 nucleotides match TRBD2. The CDR3 covers 15 residues. The germline gives CDR1 SGHNT, CDR2 YYREEE (reference sequence). The CDR3 nucleotides read TGTGCCAGTAGCTGGCCTAGCGGGAGGGCCAATGAGCAGTTCTTC. This translates into CASSWPSGRANEQFF.

To note about this clonotype: Germline and junction disagree at one end, which may indicate a read error. The rearrangement links TRBV6-2 or TRBV6-3 to TRBJ2-7; 7 bases map to TRBD2. The V gene's germline CDR1 is MNHEY and CDR2 SVGEGT. This CDR3 region has 15 residues. CDR3 sequence: CASSYKPSGFYEHYF. The CDR3 DNA sequence: TGTGCCAGCAGTTATAAGCCTAGCGGCTTCTACGAGCATTACTTC.

With respect to this clonotype: Germline is not matched at one junction end, which may reflect a read error. The J gene is TRBJ2-1, the V gene TRBV11-2, with TRBD2 as a possible D gene (5 bases). Germline V gene sequence: CDR1 SGHAT, CDR2 FQNNGV. This CDR3 region has 16 residues. The CDR3, as DNA: TGTGCCACCAGCTTAGATCGTTTAGCGTTATGGGATGAGCAGTTTTTC. Its translation is CATSLDRLALWDEQFF.

Turning to this clonotype: A read error may account for a junction end that differs from germline. The genes are TRBV9 and TRBJ1-1; the D is unclear. CDR1 SGDLS and CDR2 YYNGEE come from the germline V gene. The CDR3 contains 13 residues. The CDR3 bases are TGTGCCAACAGCGTACCGGTGAACACTGAAGCTTTCTTT. Its protein is CANSVPVNTEAFF.

This clonotype was picked up a small number of times. The junction differs from germline at one of its ends, possibly a read error. The chain uses TRBV11-2 and TRBJ1-5, with a possible D match to TRBD1 (6 bases). From germline, CDR1 is SGHAT and CDR2 FQNNGV. This CDR3 is 16 amino acids long. CDR3 amino acids: CVSSLKGGLTNQPQHF. DNA of the CDR3: TGTGTCAGTAGCCTAAAAGGGGGACTGACGAATCAGCCCCAGCATTTC. Together with reference TRBV11-2 and TRBJ1-5, the CDR3 gives the full variable domain: EAGVAQSPRYKIIEKRQSVAFWCNPISGHATLYWYQQILGQGPKLLIQFQNNGVVDDSQLPKDRFSAERLKGVDSTLKIQPAKLEDSAVYLCVSSLKGGLTNQPQHFGDGTRLSIL.

With regard to this clonotype: This likely comes from a read error, as the CDR3 has no conserved phenylalanine or tryptophan at its end. J is TRBJ2-1 and V is TRBV11-2; no definite D call. The germline V gene has CDR1 SGHAT and CDR2 FQNNGV. The CDR3 length is 15 residues. The CDR3: CASGFSGPLDNEQFC. The CDR3 DNA reads TGTGCCAGCGGCTTTAGTGGGCCACTCGACAATGAGCAGTTCTGC.

A single count supports this clonotype. One junction end does not reproduce the germline sequence, and a read error may be involved. The chain carries TRBV29-1 and TRBJ1-1, with D possibly being TRBD1 (5 bases). CDR3 size: 14 residues. The germline V gene has CDR1 SQVTM and CDR2 ANQGSEA. The CDR3 is CSIESGRVNTEAFF. Here the CDR3 DNA reads TGCAGCATTGAGTCGGGACGGGTGAACACTGAAGCTTTCTTT.

A remark on this clonotype: A read error may account for a junction end that differs from germline. V and J are TRBV12-3 or TRBV12-4 and TRBJ1-2; TRBD1 matches 7 bases. This CDR3 region has 14 residues. The CDR3 here is CASSRTGDYDGYIF. Written as DNA, the CDR3 is TGTGCCAGCTCACGGACAGGTGACTATGATGGCTACATCTTC.

V and J are TRBV28 and TRBJ1-5, with 8 bases fitting TRBD1. CDR3 length: 14 residues. Germline V lookup: CDR1 MDHEN, CDR2 SYDVKM. Trimming at V came to 6 bases and at J to 11 bases, leaving 12 bases not matched to a gene. The CDR3 here is CASRSTGASQSQHF. The CDR3 DNA reads TGTGCCAGCAGGTCGACAGGGGCTTCCCAATCCCAGCATTTT.

To note about this clonotype: Mismatch with germline at one junction end may stem from a read error. The rearrangement uses TRBV4-2 and TRBJ2-7; tentatively, D is TRBD1 or TRBD2 (5 bases each). Germline values: CDR1 LGHNA, CDR2 YNFKEQ. This CDR3 comprises 15 residues. CDR3 coding DNA: TGTACCAGCAGCCAAGATAAGGGGAGCGACTGCGAGCAGTACTTC. This gives the protein CTSSQDKGSDCEQYF.

The chain joins TRBV19 to TRBJ2-2, with D possibly being TRBD2 (5 bases). The germline gives CDR1 LNHDA, CDR2 SQIVND (reference sequence). Trimming took 1 base from V and 9 from J, leaving 21 bases between them. The CDR3 consists of 17 residues. CDR3 sequence: CASSIVAGSGSSRELFF. CDR3 DNA: TGTGCCAGTAGTATAGTGGCGGGCAGCGGTAGCAGCAGGGAGCTGTTTTTT.

This clonotype was observed a single time. The CDR3 carries no conserved terminal phenylalanine or tryptophan, so it likely arises from a read error. It is unclear where the CDR3 begins or ends on the DNA, so no DNA is shown, and the CDR3 is as TCRdb lists it. This rearrangement joins TRBV5-4 to TRBJ2-5; the listed D gene, TRBD1, was not tested against the DNA. Looked up from germline, CDR1 is SGHNT and CDR2 is YYREEE (reference sequence). The CDR3 totals 14 residues, both ends included. Here the CDR3 reads CASSPAQVGKTHYI.

On this clonotype itself: At one end, the junction sequence differs from germline, possibly due to a read error. The gene calls are TRBV29-1 and TRBJ2-1; 14 bases fit TRBD2. Per germline, CDR1 SQVTM and CDR2 ANQGSEA. The CDR3 has 15 amino acids. Here the CDR3 DNA reads TGTAGCGTTGACGCGACTAGCGGGAGGGCATGGGAGCAGTTCTTC. This encodes CSVDATSGRAWEQFF.

The rearrangement links TRBV29-1 to TRBJ2-7; D may be TRBD1 or TRBD2 (5 bases each). Trimming shortened V by 4 bases and J by 11 bases, and 27 bases separated the two germline ends. This CDR3 has 15 residues. The germline V gene has CDR1 SQVTM and CDR2 ANQGSEA. This CDR3 reads CSVASGWGMPYEKYF. CDR3 nucleotide sequence: TGCAGCGTTGCGAGCGGATGGGGGATGCCCTATGAGAAGTACTTC.

CDR3: CASRIVGSSYEQYF. The CDR3 nucleotides read TGTGCCAGCAGGATAGTTGGCAGCTCCTACGAGCAGTACTTC. The genes are TRBV6-1 and TRBJ2-7; D is ambiguous. The CDR3 loop spans 14 amino acids. Germline V gene data show CDR1 as MNHNS and CDR2 as SASEGT. The V end lost 6 bases, the J end lost 0 bases, and 12 bases lay between the germline ends.

Of note for this clonotype: Mismatch with germline at one junction end may stem from a read error. This chain links TRBV6-1 with TRBJ1-2; D call uncertain. The germline V gene has CDR1 MNHNS and CDR2 SASEGT. The CDR3 covers 12 residues. Here the CDR3 reads CVSIQDNYGYTF. In DNA form, the CDR3 reads TGTGTCAGCATCCAGGACAACTATGGCTACACCTTC.

Details on this clonotype: Given a much more abundant clone one base away, this may be a read error. The chain employs TRBV2 and TRBJ1-5; TRBD1 matches at 7 bases. V was pared by 6 bases and J by 1 base, with 6 bases of the junction left unmatched. The CDR3 extends over 15 amino acids. The germline gives CDR1 SNHLY, CDR2 FYNNEI. CDR3 DNA: TGTGCCAGCAGCGGGGACAGTGCGAGCAATCAGCCCCAGCATTTT. Translating it yields CASSGDSASNQPQHF.

To note about this clonotype: One junction end disagrees with the germline gene, perhaps due to a read error. This chain joins TRBV4-3 and TRBJ2-3; D might be TRBD2 (6 bases). This CDR3 has 14 amino acids. Germline CDR1 reads LGHNA; CDR2 reads YSLEER. The DNA of the CDR3 is TGCGCCAGCAGCCAGGGGGGTACATCAGACACGCGGTTTTTT. Translating it yields CASSQGGTSDTRFF.

The chain recombines TRBV12-3 or TRBV12-4 with TRBJ2-7; perhaps TRBD1 as D (5 bases). The V and J ends lost 2 bases and 3 bases respectively, with 8 bases between them. This CDR3 is built from 13 residues. CDR3 loop: CASSLIRDYEQYF. CDR3 in DNA: TGTGCCAGCAGTTTAATCAGGGACTACGAGCAGTACTTC.